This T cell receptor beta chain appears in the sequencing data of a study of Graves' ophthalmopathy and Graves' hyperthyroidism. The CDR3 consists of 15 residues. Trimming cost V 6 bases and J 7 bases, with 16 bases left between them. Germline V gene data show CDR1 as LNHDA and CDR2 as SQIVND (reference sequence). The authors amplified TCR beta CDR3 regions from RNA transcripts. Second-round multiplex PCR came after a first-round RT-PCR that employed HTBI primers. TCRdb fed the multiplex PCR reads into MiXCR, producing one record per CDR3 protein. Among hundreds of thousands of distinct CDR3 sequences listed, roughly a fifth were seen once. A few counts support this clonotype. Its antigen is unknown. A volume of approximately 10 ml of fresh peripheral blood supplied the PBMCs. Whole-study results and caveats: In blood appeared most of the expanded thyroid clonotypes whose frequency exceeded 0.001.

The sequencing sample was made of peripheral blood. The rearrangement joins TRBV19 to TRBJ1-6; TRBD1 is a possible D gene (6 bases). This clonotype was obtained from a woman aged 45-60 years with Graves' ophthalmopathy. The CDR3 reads CASRSAGAKNSPLHF. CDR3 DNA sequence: TGTGCCAGTAGGAGTGCGGGGGCTAAGAATTCACCCCTCCACTTT.